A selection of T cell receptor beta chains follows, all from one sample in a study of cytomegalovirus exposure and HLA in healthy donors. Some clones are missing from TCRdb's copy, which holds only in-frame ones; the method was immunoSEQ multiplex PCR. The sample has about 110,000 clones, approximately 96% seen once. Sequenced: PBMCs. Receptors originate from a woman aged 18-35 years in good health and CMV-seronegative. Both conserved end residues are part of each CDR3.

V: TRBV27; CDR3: CASSSRDLAGSPYNEQFF
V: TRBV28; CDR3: CASSNPYGTHNSPLHF
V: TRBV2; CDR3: CASSPGTSTKNIQYF
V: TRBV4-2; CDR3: CASSHGRSNTGELFF
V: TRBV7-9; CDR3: CASSPPLEKLFF
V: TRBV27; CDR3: CASRSSSGGRTDTQYF
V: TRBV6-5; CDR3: CASSDRGRDYGYTF
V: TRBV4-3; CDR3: CASNSPGRVGTEAFF
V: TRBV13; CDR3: CASSLGAHRDADGYTF
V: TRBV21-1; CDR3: CASSTYDSLTSSYNSPLHF
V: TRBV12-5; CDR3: CASGLVAGGNTGELFF
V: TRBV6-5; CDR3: CASSYGGTYNEQFF
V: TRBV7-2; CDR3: CASSLDRLISGNTIYF
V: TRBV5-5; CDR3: CASSSSTGSGRETQYF
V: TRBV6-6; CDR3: CASSSRQGTHEPQHF
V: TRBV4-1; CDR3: CASSQRGGPVLSTDTQYF
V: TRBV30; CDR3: CAWSVGDSYEQYF
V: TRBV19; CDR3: CASSTNRARGDNEQFF
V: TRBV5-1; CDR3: CASSYAGTSGGESTDTQYF
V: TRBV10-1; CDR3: CASREAGADWAFF
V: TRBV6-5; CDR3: CASRAPGALNTEAFF
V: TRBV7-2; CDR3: CASSVSGGQILTGELFF
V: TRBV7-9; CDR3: CASSFPAGGGEYNSPLHF
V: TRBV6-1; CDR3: CASSEERHYGYTF
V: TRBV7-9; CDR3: CASSLGGTRGTQYF
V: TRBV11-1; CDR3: CASSLNSGQKEETQYF
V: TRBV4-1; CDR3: CASSPLPGQGANTEAFF
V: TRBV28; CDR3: CATIQGAYTEAFF
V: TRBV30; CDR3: CAWSVSSGKGQPQHF
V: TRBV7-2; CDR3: CASSSVSSEETQYF
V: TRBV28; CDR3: CATSGAGEFHEQYF
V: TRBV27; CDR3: CASSLKARGYEQYF
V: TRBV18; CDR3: CASSPPSGRSTEAFF
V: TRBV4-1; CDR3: CASSQPRAGGLTEAFF
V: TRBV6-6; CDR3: CASRTGEVYGYTF
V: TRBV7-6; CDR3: CASSSSGLGSYEQYF
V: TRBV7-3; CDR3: CASSSSVYNEQFF
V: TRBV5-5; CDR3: CASSFPGGNSYQETQYF
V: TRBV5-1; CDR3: CASSSPGLSTDTQYF
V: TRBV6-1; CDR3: CASSEVGTSYEQYF
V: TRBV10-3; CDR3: CAISTGQRNTEAFF
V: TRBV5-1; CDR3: CASSSRGPNTGELFF
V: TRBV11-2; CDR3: CASSSSPGQGSQHF
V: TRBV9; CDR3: CASSVGPSGSRTDTQYF
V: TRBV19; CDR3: CASSGQGLAGGRSTDTQYF
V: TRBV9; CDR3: CASSVEGGMNTEAFF
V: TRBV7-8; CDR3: CASSLEGDRGYPEAFF
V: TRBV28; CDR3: CASRPGGNHEQFF
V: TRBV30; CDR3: CAWSLQDNQPQHF
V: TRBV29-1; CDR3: CSVEVAGAHIDTQYF
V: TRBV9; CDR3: CASSTSGNDYEQYF
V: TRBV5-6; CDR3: CASSMTGASYEQYF
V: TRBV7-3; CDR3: CASSQGLAGIDTQYF
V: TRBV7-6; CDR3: CASSSGPAFPSGNTIYF
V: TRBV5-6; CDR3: CASSLGQGETQYF
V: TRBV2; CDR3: CASSSKTTGEQYF
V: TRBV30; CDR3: CAWSVGGSGNEQFF
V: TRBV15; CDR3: CATSSRNNEKLFF
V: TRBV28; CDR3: CASLDRLSYEQYF